This T cell receptor beta chain was identified in a study of vaccination and CD4 T cells after COVID-19. The Oncomine TCR Beta short-read assay sequenced DNA from cultured CD4+ T cells. TCRdb redid the calling of the PCR reads with MiXCR, one entry per CDR3 protein. The table lists about 10,000 distinct CDR3 sequences, about two thirds of them singletons. The sample holds a few counts of this clonotype. Its antigen remains unknown. Treatment meaning: approximately 9-day PBMC culture with coronavirus spike peptide pools or control peptides (ViraFEST assay). Losses at the gene ends were 5 bases for V and 7 bases for J; bases not matched to a gene: 3. Looked up from germline, CDR1 is MNHNS and CDR2 is SASEGT. This CDR3 is 12 amino acids long.

V gene TRBV6-1 combines with J gene TRBJ2-5, with 8 bases matching TRBD1. The sample consisted of CD4+ T cells from blood, cultured in vitro, taken before SARS-CoV-2 vaccination. The clonotype comes from a human donor who had recovered from COVID-19. CDR3 in DNA: TGTGCCAGCAGTCGACAGGGGTGGACCCAGTACTTC. Encoded protein: CASSRQGWTQYF.